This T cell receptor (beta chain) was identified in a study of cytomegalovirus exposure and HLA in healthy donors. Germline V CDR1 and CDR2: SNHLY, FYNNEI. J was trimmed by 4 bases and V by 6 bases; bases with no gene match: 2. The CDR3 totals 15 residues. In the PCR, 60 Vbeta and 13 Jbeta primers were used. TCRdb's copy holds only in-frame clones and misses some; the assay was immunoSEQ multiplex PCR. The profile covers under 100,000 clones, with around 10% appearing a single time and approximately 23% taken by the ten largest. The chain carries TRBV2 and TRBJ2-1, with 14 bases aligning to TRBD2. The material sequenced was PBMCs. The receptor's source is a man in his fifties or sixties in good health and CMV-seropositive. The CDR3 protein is CASRGLAGVYNEQFF. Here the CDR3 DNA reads TGTGCCAGCAGGGGACTAGCGGGGGTTTACAATGAGCAGTTCTTC. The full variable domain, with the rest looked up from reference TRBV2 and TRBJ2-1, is EPEVTQTPSHQVTQMGQEVILRCVPISNHLYFYWYRQILGQKVEFLVSFYNNEISEKSEIFDDQFSVERPDGSNFTLKIRSTKLEDSAMYFCASRGLAGVYNEQFFGPGTRLTVL.